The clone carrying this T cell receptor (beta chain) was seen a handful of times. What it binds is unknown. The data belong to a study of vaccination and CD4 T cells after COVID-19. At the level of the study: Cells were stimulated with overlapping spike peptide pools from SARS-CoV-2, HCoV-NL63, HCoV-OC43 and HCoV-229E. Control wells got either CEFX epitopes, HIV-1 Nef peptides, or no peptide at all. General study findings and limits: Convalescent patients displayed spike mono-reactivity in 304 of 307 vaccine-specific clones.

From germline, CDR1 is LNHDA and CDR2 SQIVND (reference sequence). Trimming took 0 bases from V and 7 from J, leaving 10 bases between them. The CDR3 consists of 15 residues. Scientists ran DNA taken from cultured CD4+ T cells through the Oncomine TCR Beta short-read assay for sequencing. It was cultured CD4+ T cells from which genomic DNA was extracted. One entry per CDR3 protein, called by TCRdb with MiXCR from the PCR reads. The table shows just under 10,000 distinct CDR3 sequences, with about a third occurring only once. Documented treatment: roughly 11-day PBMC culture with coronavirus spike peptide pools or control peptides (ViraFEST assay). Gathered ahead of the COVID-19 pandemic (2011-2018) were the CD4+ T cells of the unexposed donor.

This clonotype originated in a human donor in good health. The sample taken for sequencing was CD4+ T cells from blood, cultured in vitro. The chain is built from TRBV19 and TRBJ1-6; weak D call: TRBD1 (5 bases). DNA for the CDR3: TGTGCCAGTAGTATAGACCAGGGCGGAAATTCACCCCTCCACTTT. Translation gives CASSIDQGGNSPLHF.